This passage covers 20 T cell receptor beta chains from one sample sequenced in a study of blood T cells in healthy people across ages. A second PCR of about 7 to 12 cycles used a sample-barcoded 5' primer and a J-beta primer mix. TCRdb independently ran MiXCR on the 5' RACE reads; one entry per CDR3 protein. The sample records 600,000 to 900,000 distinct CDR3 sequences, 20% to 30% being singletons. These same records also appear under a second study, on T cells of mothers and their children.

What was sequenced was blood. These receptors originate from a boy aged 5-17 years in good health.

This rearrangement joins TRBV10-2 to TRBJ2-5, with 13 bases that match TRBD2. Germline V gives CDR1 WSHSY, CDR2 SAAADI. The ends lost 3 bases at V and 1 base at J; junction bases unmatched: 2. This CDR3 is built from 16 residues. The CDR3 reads CASSELAGGLQETQYF. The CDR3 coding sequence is TGCGCCAGCAGTGAACTAGCGGGGGGGCTCCAAGAGACCCAGTACTTC.

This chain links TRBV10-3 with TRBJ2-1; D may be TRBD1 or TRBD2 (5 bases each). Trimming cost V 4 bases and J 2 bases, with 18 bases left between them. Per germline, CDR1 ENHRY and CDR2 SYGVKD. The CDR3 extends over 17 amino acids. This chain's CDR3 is CAISGGREPLPYNEQFF. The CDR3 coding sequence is TGTGCCATCAGTGGGGGCCGGGAACCTCTTCCCTACAATGAGCAGTTCTTC.

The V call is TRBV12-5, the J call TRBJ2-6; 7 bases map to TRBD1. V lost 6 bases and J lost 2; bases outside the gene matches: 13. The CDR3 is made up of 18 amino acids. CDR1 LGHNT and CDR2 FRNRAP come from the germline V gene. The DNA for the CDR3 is TGTGCTAGTGGACTGACAGGGTTGCATCTGACTGGGGCCAACGTCCTGACTTTC. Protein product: CASGLTGLHLTGANVLTF.

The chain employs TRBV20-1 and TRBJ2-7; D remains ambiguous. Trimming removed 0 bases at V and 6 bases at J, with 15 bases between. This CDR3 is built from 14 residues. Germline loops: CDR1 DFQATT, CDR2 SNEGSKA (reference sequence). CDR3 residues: CSARDRGRRLEQYF. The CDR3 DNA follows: TGCAGTGCTAGAGATCGTGGCCGAAGGCTCGAGCAGTACTTC.

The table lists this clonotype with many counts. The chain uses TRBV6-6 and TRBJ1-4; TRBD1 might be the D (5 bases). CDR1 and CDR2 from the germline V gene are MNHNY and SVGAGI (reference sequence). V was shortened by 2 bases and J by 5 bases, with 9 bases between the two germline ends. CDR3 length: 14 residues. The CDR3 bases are TGTGCCAGCAGTTACGGGTGGGGGAATGAAAAACTGTTTTTT. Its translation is CASSYGWGNEKLFF.

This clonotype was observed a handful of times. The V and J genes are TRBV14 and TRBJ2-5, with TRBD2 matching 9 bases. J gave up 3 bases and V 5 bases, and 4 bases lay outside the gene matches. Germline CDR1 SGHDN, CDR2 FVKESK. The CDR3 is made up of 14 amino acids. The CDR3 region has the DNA TGTGCCAGCAGCGCGGGGGGGCCAAAAGAGACCCAGTACTTC. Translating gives CASSAGGPKETQYF.

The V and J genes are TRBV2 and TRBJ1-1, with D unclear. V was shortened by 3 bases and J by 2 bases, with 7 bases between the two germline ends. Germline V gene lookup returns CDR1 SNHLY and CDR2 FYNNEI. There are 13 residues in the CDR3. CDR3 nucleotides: TGTGCCAGCAGTGACGTCCAAAACACTGAAGCTTTCTTT. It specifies CASSDVQNTEAFF.

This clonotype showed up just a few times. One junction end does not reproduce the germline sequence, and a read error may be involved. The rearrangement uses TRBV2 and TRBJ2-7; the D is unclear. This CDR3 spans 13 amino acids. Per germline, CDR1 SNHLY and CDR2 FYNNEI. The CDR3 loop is CAGSEDIGYEQYF. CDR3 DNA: TGTGCCGGCAGTGAAGATATCGGGTACGAGCAGTACTTC.

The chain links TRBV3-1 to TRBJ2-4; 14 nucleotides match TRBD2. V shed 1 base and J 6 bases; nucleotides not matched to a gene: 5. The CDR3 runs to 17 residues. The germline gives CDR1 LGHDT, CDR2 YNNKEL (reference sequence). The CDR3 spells CASSQVTSGGARNIQYF. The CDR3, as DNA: TGTGCCAGCAGCCAAGTGACTAGCGGGGGGGCGAGAAACATTCAGTACTTC.

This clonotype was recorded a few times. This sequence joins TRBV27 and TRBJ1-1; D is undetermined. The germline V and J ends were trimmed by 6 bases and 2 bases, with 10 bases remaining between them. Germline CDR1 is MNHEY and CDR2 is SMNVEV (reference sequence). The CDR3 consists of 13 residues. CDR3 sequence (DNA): TGTGCCAGCAGGAAGACCGGAAACACTGAAGCTTTCTTT. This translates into CASRKTGNTEAFF.

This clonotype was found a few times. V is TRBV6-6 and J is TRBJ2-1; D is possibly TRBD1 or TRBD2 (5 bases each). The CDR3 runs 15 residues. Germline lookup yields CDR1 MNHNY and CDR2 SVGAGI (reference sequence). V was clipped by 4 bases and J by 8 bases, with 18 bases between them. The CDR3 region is CASSSPGTTGHEQFF. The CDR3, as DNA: TGTGCCAGCAGTTCCCCCGGGACCACGGGCCATGAGCAGTTCTTC.

The CDR3 nucleotides read TGTGCCAGCAGTTTAGTGCCAGGCGAGCAGTACTTC. It is translated as CASSLVPGEQYF. The rearrangement links TRBV12-3 or TRBV12-4 to TRBJ2-7; D is uncertain. V lost 1 base to trimming and J lost 6 bases, with 7 bases between them. The CDR3 has 12 residues.

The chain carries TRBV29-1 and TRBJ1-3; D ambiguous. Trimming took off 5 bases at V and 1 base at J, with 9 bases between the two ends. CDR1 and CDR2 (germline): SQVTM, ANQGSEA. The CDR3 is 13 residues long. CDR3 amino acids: CSVSWGSGNTIYF. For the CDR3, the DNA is TGCAGCGTTTCGTGGGGTTCTGGAAACACCATATATTTT.

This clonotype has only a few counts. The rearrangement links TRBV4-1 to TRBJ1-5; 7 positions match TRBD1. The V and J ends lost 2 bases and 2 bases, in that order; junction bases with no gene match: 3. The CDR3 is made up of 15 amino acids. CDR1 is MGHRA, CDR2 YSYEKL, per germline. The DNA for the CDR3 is TGCGCCAGCAGCCAAAGACAGGGAGGCAATCAGCCCCAGCATTTT. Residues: CASSQRQGGNQPQHF.

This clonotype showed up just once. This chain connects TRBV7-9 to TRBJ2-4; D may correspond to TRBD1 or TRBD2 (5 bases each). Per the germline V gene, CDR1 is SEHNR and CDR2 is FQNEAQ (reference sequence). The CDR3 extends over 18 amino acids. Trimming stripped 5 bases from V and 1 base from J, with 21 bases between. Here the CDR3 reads CASSPIRGSGWAKNIQYF. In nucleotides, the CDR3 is TGTGCCAGCAGCCCCATAAGGGGTTCGGGATGGGCCAAAAACATTCAGTACTTC.

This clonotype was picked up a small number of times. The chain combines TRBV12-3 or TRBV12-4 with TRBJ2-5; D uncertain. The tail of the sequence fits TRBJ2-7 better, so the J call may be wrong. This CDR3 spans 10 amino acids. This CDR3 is CASSIDEQYF. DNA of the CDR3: TGTGCCAGCAGTATAGACGAGCAGTACTTC.

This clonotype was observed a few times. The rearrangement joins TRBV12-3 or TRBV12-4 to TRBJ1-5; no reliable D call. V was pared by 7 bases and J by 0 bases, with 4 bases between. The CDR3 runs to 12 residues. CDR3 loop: CASKVSNQPQHF. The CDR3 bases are TGTGCCAGCAAAGTTAGCAATCAGCCCCAGCATTTT.

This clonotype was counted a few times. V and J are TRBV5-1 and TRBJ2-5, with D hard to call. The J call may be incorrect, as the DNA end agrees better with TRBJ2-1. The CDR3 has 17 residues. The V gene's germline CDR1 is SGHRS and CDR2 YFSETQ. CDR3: CASSLVPLETGSNEQFF. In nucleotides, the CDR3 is TGCGCCAGCAGCTTGGTGCCCCTAGAAACGGGTTCCAATGAGCAGTTCTTC.

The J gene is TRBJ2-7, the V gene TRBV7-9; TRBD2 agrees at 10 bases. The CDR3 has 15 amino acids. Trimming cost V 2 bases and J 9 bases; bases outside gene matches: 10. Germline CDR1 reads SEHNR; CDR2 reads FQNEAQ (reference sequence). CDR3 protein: CASSLSPRTSGLQYF. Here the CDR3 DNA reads TGTGCCAGCAGCTTATCACCAAGGACTAGCGGCTTGCAGTACTTC.

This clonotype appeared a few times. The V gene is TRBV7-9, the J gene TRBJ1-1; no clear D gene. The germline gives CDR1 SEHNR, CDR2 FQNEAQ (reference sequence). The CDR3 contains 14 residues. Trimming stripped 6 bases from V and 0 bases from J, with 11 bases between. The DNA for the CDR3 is TGTGCCAGCAGGCCTCGTGACGTGAACACTGAAGCTTTCTTT. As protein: CASRPRDVNTEAFF.